Detailed here is one T cell receptor beta chain. Its specificity is unknown. Through Arm-PCR of CDR3 regions and iRepertoire HTBI primers, TCR beta libraries were built. TCRdb re-called the multiplex PCR reads with MiXCR, one entry per CDR3 protein. This table holds a few hundred thousand distinct CDR3 sequences, about 21% found once. The data stem from a study of regulatory T cells in long-lasting Graves disease. Study context: With positive TSH receptor antibodies and over 5 years of antithyroid drugs, Graves' disease was considered persistent.

Germline V gene data show CDR1 as MGHRA and CDR2 as YSYEKL. The CDR3 length is 15 residues. V lost 0 bases and J lost 4, with 13 bases in between. Time point reported: persistent/refractory GD, antithyroid drugs over 5 years with positive TRAb. There was RNA extracted from PBMCs, and the TCR library was made from it. Findings and limits, study-wide: The study found TRBV28, TRBJ1-2 and TRBJ2-5 favored in persistent disease. Tissue studied was limited to peripheral blood, excluding thyroid tissue.

This TCR came from a female donor with Graves disease. Specimen: peripheral blood mononuclear cells (PBMCs), collected when the disease was refractory, from a patient treated with antithyroid drugs. The V call is TRBV4-1, the J call TRBJ2-7; possible D gene TRBD1, 5 bases. CDR3 sequence: CASSQEVYRSYEQYF. The DNA of the CDR3 is TGCGCCAGCAGCCAAGAAGTTTACAGGTCGTACGAGCAGTACTTC.